Shown below are 10 T cell receptor beta chains from a single sample sequenced in a study of type 1 regulatory T cells. Using its own MiXCR run on the reads, TCRdb lists one record per CDR3 protein. The profile shows approximately 42,000 distinct CDR3 sequences, more than 10% of them singletons. Which antigens these TCRs recognize remains unknown. The sequenced sample consisted of cultured non-Tr1 T cells, either the whole culture or a sorted T cell fraction (not recorded which). The source is a human donor in good health.

This clonotype has only a few counts. J is TRBJ2-3 and V is TRBV11-2; the D is unclear. With 5 bases removed from V and 5 bases from J, the gap between germline ends came to 8 bases. In germline, CDR1 is SGHAT, CDR2 FQNNGV. The CDR3 runs 12 residues. As DNA, the CDR3 is TGTGCCAGCAGCCTATCCGGAGATACGCAGTATTTT. Its translation is CASSLSGDTQYF.

This chain links TRBV5-1 with TRBJ2-5, with D possibly matching TRBD1 (6 bases). Deletions cut 4 bases from V and 5 bases from J, with 12 bases between. The CDR3 loop spans 13 amino acids. Per the germline V gene, CDR1 is SGHRS and CDR2 is YFSETQ. This CDR3 reads CASSLYREETQYF. DNA for the CDR3: TGCGCCAGCAGCCTATACAGGGAGGAGACCCAGTACTTC. The whole variable domain, filled in from reference TRBV5-1 and TRBJ2-5, reads KAGVTQTPRYLIKTRGQQVTLSCSPISGHRSVSWYQQTPGQGLQFLFEYFSETQRNKGNFPGRFSGRQFSNSRSEMNVSTLELGDSALYLCASSLYREETQYFGPGTRLLVL.

This rearrangement joins TRBV5-1 to TRBJ2-2, with D perhaps matching TRBD2 (5 bases). V was clipped by 1 base and J by 6 bases, with 7 bases between them. The CDR3 contains 13 residues. CDR1 and CDR2 (germline): SGHRS, YFSETQ. The CDR3 loop is CASSLRESGELFF. In DNA form, the CDR3 reads TGCGCCAGCAGCTTGAGGGAGTCCGGGGAGCTGTTTTTT.

This clonotype was counted at least ten times. This chain uses TRBV5-1 with TRBJ2-2; 9 bases agree with TRBD2. With V trimmed by 0 bases and J by 4 bases, 13 bases remained unmatched. Germline loops: CDR1 SGHRS, CDR2 YFSETQ. The CDR3 length is 19 residues. CDR3 sequence (DNA): TGCGCCAGCAGCTTGGCGAGGCTCGCGGGAGGGCCGGGCACCGGGGAGCTGTTTTTT. It specifies CASSLARLAGGPGTGELFF.

This clonotype was seen only a few times. The chain uses TRBV5-1 and TRBJ2-1, with TRBD2 matching 11 bases. The CDR3 extends over 16 amino acids. Germline V gene data show CDR1 as SGHRS and CDR2 as YFSETQ. After removal of 4 bases from V and 9 bases from J, the junction contained 12 bases not matched to a gene. Here the CDR3 reads CASSALTSGSPGEQFF. DNA for the CDR3: TGCGCCAGCAGCGCCCTAACTAGCGGGAGCCCCGGTGAGCAGTTCTTC.

At least ten counts were recorded for this clonotype. V is TRBV27 and J is TRBJ2-5; D possibly corresponds to TRBD2 (6 bases). Germline V gene lookup returns CDR1 MNHEY and CDR2 SMNVEV (reference sequence). Trimming shortened V by 6 bases and J by 0 bases, and 14 bases separated the two germline ends. This CDR3 contains 15 residues. CDR3 region: CASRGRGWDQETQYF. The CDR3 region has the DNA TGTGCCAGCAGGGGGCGGGGATGGGACCAAGAGACCCAGTACTTC.

In its sample, this clonotype was seen many times. The genes are TRBV7-2 and TRBJ2-1, with D perhaps TRBD1 (5 bases). The CDR3 spans 13 residues. The germline CDR1 and CDR2 sequences are SGHTA and FQGNSA. Trimming removed 4 bases at V and 8 bases at J, with 12 bases between. CDR3 region: CASSYRWGDEQFF. The CDR3 DNA follows: TGTGCCAGCAGCTACCGCTGGGGCGATGAGCAGTTCTTC.

As concerns this clonotype: A much larger clone is a single base away; this may be a read error. CDR3 in DNA: TGTGCCAGCAGCTTAGAACAGTGTGGAAATCAGCCCCAGCATTTT. It is translated as CASSLEQCGNQPQHF. This chain uses TRBV7-8 with TRBJ1-5; unclear D gene. Germline V gives CDR1 SGHVS, CDR2 FQNEAQ. The CDR3 covers 15 residues. The V end was cut by 1 base, the J end by 4 bases, with 11 bases between.

About this clonotype: This may be a read error, as it is one base from a much larger clone. V is TRBV7-7 and J is TRBJ2-3, with TRBD2 matching over 9 bases. The CDR3 covers 17 residues. Germline lookup yields CDR1 SSHAT and CDR2 FNYEAQ (reference sequence). In DNA form, the CDR3 reads TGTGCTAGCAGCCCGGCGGGGAGCGGGGGGTTTACAGATACGCAGTATTTT. Its protein is CASSPAGSGGFTDTQYF.

V and J are TRBV10-3 and TRBJ2-2; possible D gene TRBD1, 6 bases. V lost 4 bases to trimming and J lost 5 bases, with 14 bases between them. There are 15 residues in the CDR3. Per the germline V gene, CDR1 is ENHRY and CDR2 is SYGVKD. CDR3 region: CAISGGQGQTGELFF. The CDR3 DNA follows: TGTGCCATCAGTGGGGGCCAGGGGCAGACCGGGGAGCTGTTTTTT.